The rows below give T cell receptor beta chains drawn from one sample of a study of beta chain features in type 1 diabetes. Assay: immunoSEQ multiplex PCR; the TCRdb copy retains only in-frame clones and omits some. The table includes roughly 730,000 clones, around an eighth detected once. The sequencing input was naive CD4+ T cells from blood. The receptors derive from a man between 18 and 29 years old with type 1 diabetes. Each CDR3 is given with its conserved first and last residue. Each record gives: J gene, D gene, V gene, clone size, CDR3 DNA, CDR3 protein. The D gene is left open where the match is weak. Some rows have no size entry. The others give once, few or many, or a class for an expanded clone.

TRBJ2-5 TRBD1 TRBV9 . TGTGCCAGCACCCCCGGGACAGCGAGAGAGACCCAGTACTTC CASTPGTARETQYF
TRBJ1-2 . TRBV7-2 few TGTGCCAGCAGCCAGGGGACTCATCAAGCAGGCGGCTACACCTTC CASSQGTHQAGGYTF
TRBJ2-5 TRBD2 TRBV5-1 . TGCGCCAGCAGCTTGGCCCATCTAGCGGGGGCGCAGACCCAGTACTTC CASSLAHLAGAQTQYF
TRBJ2-3 . TRBV25-1 . TGTGCCAGCTCATGGGTTAGCACAGATACGCAGTATTTT CASSWVSTDTQYF
TRBJ2-1 . TRBV28 few TGTGCCAGCAGTTTAGGGGGCAGGTCCTACAATGAGCAGTTCTTC CASSLGGRSYNEQFF
TRBJ1-1 TRBD1 TRBV4-1 few TGCGCCAGCAGCCAAGGCGGTAGACAGGGAAGGAACACTGAAGCTTTCTTT CASSQGGRQGRNTEAFF
TRBJ2-3 . TRBV19 . TGTGCCAGTAGTATCCCTTCAGATACGCAGTATTTT CASSIPSDTQYF
TRBJ1-1 . TRBV4-1 few TGCGCCAGCAGCCAAGGGGAGAACACTGAAGCTTTCTTT CASSQGENTEAFF
TRBJ2-3 . TRBV29-1 . TGCAGCGTTGAGGGCAGGCTTTCGAAAGATACGCAGTATTTT CSVEGRLSKDTQYF
TRBJ2-1 TRBD2 TRBV7-8 . TGTGCCAGCAGCTTAGCAGGACTAGCGGGGAGCGAGCAGTTCTTC CASSLAGLAGSEQFF
TRBJ2-2 . TRBV10-3 . TGTGCCATCAGTGTTAACCCCGGGGAGCTGTTTTTT CAISVNPGELFF
TRBJ2-1 TRBD2 TRBV4-1 few TGCGCCAGCAGCCTCGGGACTAGCGTTCTGAATGAGCAGTTCTTC CASSLGTSVLNEQFF
TRBJ2-6 . TRBV7-3 . TGTGCCAGCAGCCCAACTCTCTCTGGGGCCAACGTCCTGACTTTC CASSPTLSGANVLTF
TRBJ2-1 . TRBV2 . TGTGCCAGCAGTGAAGAGGACAGCGCTCGCTCCTACAATGAGCAGTTCTTC CASSEEDSARSYNEQFF
TRBJ1-1 . TRBV6-1 . TGTGCCAGCAGGACCCAGGGGACACCCAATTTAGCTTTCTTT CASRTQGTPNLAFF
TRBJ1-1 . TRBV7-9 few TGTGCCAGCTGCGCCCAAGAGAACACTGAAGCTTTCTTT CASCAQENTEAFF